This T cell receptor beta chain was retrieved from a study of cytotoxic CD8 clonotypes in ibrutinib-treated CLL. Study-wide background: Within the patient group, under 12 were relapsed/refractory and fewer than 16 treatment-naive, and around 17 were IGHV unmutated. After a median of around six years, some 14 patients stayed remitted and about 12 progressed; responses had been partial in about 24 and complete in 2.

This clone was observed a single time. The length of the CDR3 is 14 residues. In germline, CDR1 is SGHNT, CDR2 YENEEA. V was trimmed by 5 bases and J by 1 base, leaving 12 bases between them. Assay: immunoSEQ multiplex PCR; the TCRdb copy retains only in-frame clones and omits some. The repertoire holds some 63,000 clones, with 90% as singletons. The chain couples TRBV11-3 to TRBJ2-7, with a weak D call TRBD2 (6 bases). The sequenced sample was PBMCs, obtained after 12 months of ibrutinib treatment. The clonotype originates from a human donor with chronic lymphocytic leukemia. The CDR3 coding sequence is TGTGCCAGCAGCCACCCCCGGGGGTCCTACGAGCAGTACTTC. Translated, it gives CASSHPRGSYEQYF.